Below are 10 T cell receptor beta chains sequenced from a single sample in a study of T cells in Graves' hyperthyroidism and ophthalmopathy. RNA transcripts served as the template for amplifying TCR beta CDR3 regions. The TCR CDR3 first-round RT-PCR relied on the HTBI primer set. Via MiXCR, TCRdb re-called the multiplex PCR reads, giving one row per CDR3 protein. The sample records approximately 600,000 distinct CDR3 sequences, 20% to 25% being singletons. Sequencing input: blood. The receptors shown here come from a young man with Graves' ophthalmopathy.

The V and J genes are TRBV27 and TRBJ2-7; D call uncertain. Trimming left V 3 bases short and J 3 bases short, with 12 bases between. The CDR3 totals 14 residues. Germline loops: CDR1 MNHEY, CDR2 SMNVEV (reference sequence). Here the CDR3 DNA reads TGTGCCAGCAGTTTTTACCGGGCCGTCTACGAGCAGTACTTC. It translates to CASSFYRAVYEQYF.

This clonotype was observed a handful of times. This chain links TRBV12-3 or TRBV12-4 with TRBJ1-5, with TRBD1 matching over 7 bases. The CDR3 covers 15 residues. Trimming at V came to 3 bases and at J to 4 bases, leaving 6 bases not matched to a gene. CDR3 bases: TGTGCCAGCAGTTTCGGCAGGGGGATTAATCAGCCCCAGCATTTT. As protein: CASSFGRGINQPQHF.

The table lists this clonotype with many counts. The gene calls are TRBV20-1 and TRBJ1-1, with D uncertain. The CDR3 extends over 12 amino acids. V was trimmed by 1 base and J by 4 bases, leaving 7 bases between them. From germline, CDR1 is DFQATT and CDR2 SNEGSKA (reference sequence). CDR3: CSARGPGTEAFF. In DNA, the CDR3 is TGCAGTGCTAGAGGGCCGGGCACTGAAGCTTTCTTT.

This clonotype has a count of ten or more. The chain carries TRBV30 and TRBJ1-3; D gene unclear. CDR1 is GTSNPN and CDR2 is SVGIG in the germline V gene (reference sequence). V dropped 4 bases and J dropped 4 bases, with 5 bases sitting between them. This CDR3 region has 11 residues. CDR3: CAWTTGNTIYF. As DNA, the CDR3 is TGTGCCTGGACAACGGGAAACACCATATATTTT.

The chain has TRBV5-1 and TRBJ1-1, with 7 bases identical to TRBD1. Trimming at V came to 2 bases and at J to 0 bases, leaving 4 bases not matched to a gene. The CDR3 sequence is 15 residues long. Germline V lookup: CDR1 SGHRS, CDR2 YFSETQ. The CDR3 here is CASSLHTGVNTEAFF. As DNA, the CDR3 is TGCGCCAGCAGCTTACATACAGGGGTGAACACTGAAGCTTTCTTT.

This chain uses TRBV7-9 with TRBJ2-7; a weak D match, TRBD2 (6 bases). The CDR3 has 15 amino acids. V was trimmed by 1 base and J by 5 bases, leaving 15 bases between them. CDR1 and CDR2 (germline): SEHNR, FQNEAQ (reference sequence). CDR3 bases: TGTGCCAGCAGCTTAGTAGGAGGGCTTGTACACGAGCAGTACTTC. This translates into CASSLVGGLVHEQYF.

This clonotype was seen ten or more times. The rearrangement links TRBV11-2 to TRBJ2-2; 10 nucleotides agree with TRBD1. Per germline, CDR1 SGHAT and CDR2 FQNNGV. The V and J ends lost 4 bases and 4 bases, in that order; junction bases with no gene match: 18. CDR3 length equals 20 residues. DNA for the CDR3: TGTGCCAGCAGCTCAAGAGGGACAGGGGCCAACCGAGACTCCACCGGGGAGCTGTTTTTT. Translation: CASSSRGTGANRDSTGELFF.

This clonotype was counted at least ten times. CDR3 residues: CASATGVADTQYF. The CDR3 nucleotides are TGTGCCAGCGCAACAGGGGTGGCAGATACGCAGTATTTT. The chain combines TRBV11-2 with TRBJ2-3; TRBD1 matches at 7 bases. The trim removed 8 bases at V and 4 bases at J, leaving 6 bases unmatched. The CDR3 has 13 residues. CDR1 and CDR2 (germline): SGHAT, FQNNGV. Looking up the rest from reference TRBV11-2 and TRBJ2-3 gives the full variable domain: EAGVAQSPRYKIIEKRQSVAFWCNPISGHATLYWYQQILGQGPKLLIQFQNNGVVDDSQLPKDRFSAERLKGVDSTLKIQPAKLEDSAVYLCASATGVADTQYFGPGTRLTVL.

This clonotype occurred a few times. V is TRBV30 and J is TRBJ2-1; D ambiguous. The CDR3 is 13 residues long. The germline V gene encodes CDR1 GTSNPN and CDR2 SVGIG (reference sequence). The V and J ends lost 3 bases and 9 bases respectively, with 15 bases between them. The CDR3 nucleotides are TGTGCCTGGAGCCGTAGTCCTACCCCTGAGCAGTTCTTC. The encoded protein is CAWSRSPTPEQFF.

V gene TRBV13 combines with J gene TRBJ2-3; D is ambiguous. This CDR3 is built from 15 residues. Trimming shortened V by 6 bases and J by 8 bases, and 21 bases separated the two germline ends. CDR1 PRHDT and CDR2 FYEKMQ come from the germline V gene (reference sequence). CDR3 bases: TGTGCCAGCAGTTCACCGGGTATCAACGTCCGTACGCAGTATTTT. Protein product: CASSSPGINVRTQYF.